Below, 20 T cell receptor beta chains from the same sample are listed, as sequenced in a study of cytomegalovirus exposure and HLA in healthy donors. TCRdb's table, derived via immunoSEQ multiplex PCR, lists solely in-frame clones and lacks some. The data hold about 200,000 clones, with around four fifths observed a single time. The sample consisted of PBMCs. The origin of the receptors is a young woman in good health and CMV-seronegative.

The sample holds one count of this clone. The chain is built from TRBV7-3 and TRBJ2-2; TRBD2 matches at 10 bases. The V segment lost 4 bases and the J segment 6 bases; nucleotides outside the gene matches: 11. The CDR3 is 17 residues long. Germline V gene lookup returns CDR1 SGHTA and CDR2 FQGTGA. CDR3 nucleotide sequence: TGTGCCAGCAGCTCACTACCGGCTAGCGGGAGTTCCGGGGAGCTGTTTTTT. It translates to CASSSLPASGSSGELFF. Full variable domain (remainder filled in from reference TRBV7-3 and TRBJ2-2): GAGVSQTPSNKVTEKGKYVELRCDPISGHTALYWYRQSLGQGPEFLIYFQGTGAADDSGLPNDRFFAVRPEGSVSTLKIQRTERGDSAVYLCASSSLPASGSSGELFFGEGSRLTVL.

In DNA, the CDR3 is TGTGCCAGCAGCGCAGAGGACAGGCCCTATGGCTACACCTTC. Protein product: CASSAEDRPYGYTF. The chain couples TRBV5-6 to TRBJ1-2, with 7 nucleotides matching TRBD1. CDR1 is SGHDT, CDR2 YYEEEE, per germline. This CDR3 has 14 residues. Trimming cost V 4 bases and J 4 bases; bases outside gene matches: 7. The complete variable domain, with remaining parts taken from reference TRBV5-6 and TRBJ1-2, reads DAGVTQSPTHLIKTRGQQVTLRCSPKSGHDTVSWYQQALGQGPQFIFQYYEEEERQRGNFPDRFSGHQFPNYSSELNVNALLLGDSALYLCASSAEDRPYGYTFGSGTRLTVV.

The rearrangement joins TRBV2 to TRBJ2-1; TRBD2 matches at 7 bases. The CDR3 is 13 amino acids. Trimming cost V 8 bases and J 2 bases; bases outside gene matches: 3. Germline V gene sequence: CDR1 SNHLY, CDR2 FYNNEI. The CDR3 spells CASRGEAYNEQFF. CDR3 coding DNA: TGTGCCAGCCGGGGGGAAGCCTACAATGAGCAGTTCTTC.

This clone was recorded only once. The J gene is TRBJ1-2, the V gene TRBV4-1, with a weak D call TRBD1 (5 bases). CDR3 length: 13 residues. The V end was cut by 1 base, the J end by 4 bases, with 7 bases between. Germline-derived CDR1 and CDR2 are MGHRA and YSYEKL. This chain's CDR3 is CASSQAGGYGYTF. CDR3 in DNA: TGCGCCAGCAGCCAAGCTGGGGGCTATGGCTACACCTTC.

Concerning this clone itself: The same CDR3 can be traced to other DNA sequences in this sample. The chain combines TRBV5-1 with TRBJ1-5; 7 bases align to TRBD1. V lost 0 bases to trimming and J lost 3 bases; unmatched junction nucleotides: 3. CDR3 length: 15 amino acids. CDR1 is SGHRS, CDR2 YFSETQ, per germline. DNA for the CDR3: TGCGCCAGCAGCTTGGGTGACAGGGACAATCAGCCCCAGCATTTT. The encoded protein is CASSLGDRDNQPQHF.

Details on this clone: The same CDR3 is also encoded by other DNA sequences in this sample. The genes are TRBV9 and TRBJ1-2; 7 nucleotides line up with TRBD1. This CDR3 comprises 13 residues. CDR1 and CDR2 (germline): SGDLS, YYNGEE. With 6 bases clipped from V and 3 bases from J, the junction kept 5 bases outside the gene matches. The CDR3 is CASTTGTDYGYTF. CDR3 nucleotide sequence: TGTGCCAGCACTACCGGGACAGACTATGGCTACACCTTC.

The chain uses TRBV10-2 and TRBJ2-4; 15 bases fit TRBD2. The CDR3 is 16 residues long. Germline V gene lookup returns CDR1 WSHSY and CDR2 SAAADI. The V gene end was trimmed by 8 bases and the J gene end by 8 bases; junction bases not matched to a gene: 10. CDR3 amino acids: CASAGLAGGLKYIQYF. CDR3 DNA sequence: TGCGCCAGCGCCGGACTAGCGGGAGGGCTAAAATACATTCAGTACTTC.

The chain has TRBV18 and TRBJ1-2; perhaps TRBD1 as D (6 bases). This CDR3 is 17 amino acids long. The V end was cut by 4 bases, the J end by 5 bases, with 23 bases between. Per the germline V gene, CDR1 is KGHSH and CDR2 is LQKENI. Here the CDR3 reads CASSLRQEASGIYGYTF. The CDR3 DNA is TGTGCCAGCTCACTCCGACAGGAGGCGTCAGGGATTTATGGCTACACCTTC.

The CDR3: CASSEENPTYNEQFF. CDR3 coding DNA: TGTGCCAGCAGTGAAGAGAACCCGACCTACAATGAGCAGTTCTTC. J is TRBJ2-1 and V is TRBV2; D ambiguous. From germline, CDR1 is SNHLY and CDR2 FYNNEI. V dropped 1 base and J dropped 2 bases, with 9 bases sitting between them. The CDR3 sequence is 15 residues long.

The chain is built from TRBV2 and TRBJ2-1, with 8 bases that match TRBD1. Germline V CDR1 and CDR2: SNHLY, FYNNEI. J was trimmed by 8 bases and V by 3 bases; bases with no gene match: 9. This CDR3 is 15 amino acids long. The CDR3 DNA sequence: TGTGCCAGCAGTGACCAGGGACAGGTGGGGCATGAGCAGTTCTTC. Translating it yields CASSDQGQVGHEQFF.

The V call is TRBV20-1, the J call TRBJ2-7; D unresolved. V was cut by 1 base and J by 3 bases, with 4 bases left in between. Germline CDR1 reads DFQATT; CDR2 reads SNEGSKA (reference sequence). The CDR3 loop spans 11 amino acids. CDR3 bases: TGCAGTGCTAGAGGAGACTACGAGCAGTACTTC. It encodes CSARGDYEQYF.

The sample holds one count of this clone. The V gene is TRBV6-5, the J gene TRBJ2-7; 9 nucleotides line up with TRBD1. J was trimmed by 2 bases and V by 5 bases; bases with no gene match: 4. CDR3 size: 14 residues. CDR1 is MNHEY and CDR2 is SVGAGI in the germline V gene. The CDR3 nucleotides are TGTGCCAGCAGTCCATGGACAGGGGCCTACGAGCAGTACTTC. Translated, it gives CASSPWTGAYEQYF.

V is TRBV18 and J is TRBJ2-5; 7 positions agree with TRBD1. CDR1 is KGHSH and CDR2 is LQKENI in the germline V gene. V was clipped by 3 bases and J by 8 bases; unmatched bases: 12. There are 15 residues in the CDR3. CDR3 in amino acids: CASSPRRDRASTQYF. The CDR3 coding sequence is TGTGCCAGCTCACCTAGGCGCGACAGGGCCTCTACCCAGTACTTC.

The V call is TRBV27, the J call TRBJ2-1, with TRBD2 matching over 11 bases. With 4 bases clipped from V and 3 bases from J, the junction kept 8 bases outside the gene matches. The CDR3 consists of 17 residues. Germline V lookup: CDR1 MNHEY, CDR2 SMNVEV (reference sequence). CDR3 sequence: CASSSPSTSGDYNEQFF. For the CDR3, the DNA is TGTGCCAGCAGTTCCCCATCGACTAGCGGGGACTACAATGAGCAGTTCTTC.

The chain carries TRBV27 and TRBJ1-1; D call uncertain. Germline V gives CDR1 MNHEY, CDR2 SMNVEV (reference sequence). The CDR3 loop spans 15 amino acids. Trimming took off 0 bases at V and 0 bases at J, with 8 bases between the two ends. In nucleotides, the CDR3 is TGTGCCAGCAGTTTATCGAAGTCTCTGAACACTGAAGCTTTCTTT. Amino acids: CASSLSKSLNTEAFF.

This clone was seen repeatedly, ten times or more. Other DNA variants within this sample encode the same CDR3. The V and J genes are TRBV10-3 and TRBJ2-7; D possibly corresponds to TRBD1 (6 bases). The CDR3 contains 12 residues. V was pared by 3 bases and J by 5 bases, with 8 bases between. Looked up from germline, CDR1 is ENHRY and CDR2 is SYGVKD. The CDR3 is CAISDRGDEQYF. DNA of the CDR3: TGTGCCATCAGTGACAGGGGTGACGAGCAGTACTTC.

The chain uses TRBV15 and TRBJ1-1, with 8 bases aligning to TRBD1. The CDR3 is 16 amino acids. The V gene end was trimmed by 3 bases and the J gene end by 4 bases; junction bases not matched to a gene: 10. Germline V lookup: CDR1 LNHNV, CDR2 YYDKDF (reference sequence). CDR3 DNA sequence: TGTGCCACCAGCAGGGATTGGACAGGGTGGGGCACTGAAGCTTTCTTT. Amino acid sequence: CATSRDWTGWGTEAFF.

The V call is TRBV7-3, the J call TRBJ2-7; a possible D gene is TRBD2 (5 bases). Trimming shortened V by 3 bases and J by 0 bases, and 12 bases separated the two germline ends. The CDR3 is 15 amino acids. The germline gives CDR1 SGHTA, CDR2 FQGTGA. In DNA form, the CDR3 reads TGTGCCAGCAGCTTGGGCGGGCCCGACTCCTACGAGCAGTACTTC. It yields the protein CASSLGGPDSYEQYF.

The rearrangement links TRBV27 to TRBJ2-6; TRBD1 is a possible D gene (6 bases). The CDR3 covers 17 residues. V was shortened by 4 bases and J by 0 bases, with 13 bases between the two germline ends. Germline CDR1 is MNHEY and CDR2 is SMNVEV (reference sequence). The CDR3 sequence: CASSYRQVNSGANVLTF. The CDR3 DNA follows: TGTGCCAGCAGTTACCGACAGGTGAACTCTGGGGCCAACGTCCTGACTTTC.

The V call is TRBV11-2, the J call TRBJ2-3; D call uncertain. V lost 4 bases and J 5 bases, leaving 4 bases between the germline ends. The CDR3 loop spans 11 amino acids. The germline V gene has CDR1 SGHAT and CDR2 FQNNGV. This CDR3 is CASSSRDTQYF. CDR3 DNA sequence: TGTGCCAGCAGCTCGCGAGATACGCAGTATTTT.